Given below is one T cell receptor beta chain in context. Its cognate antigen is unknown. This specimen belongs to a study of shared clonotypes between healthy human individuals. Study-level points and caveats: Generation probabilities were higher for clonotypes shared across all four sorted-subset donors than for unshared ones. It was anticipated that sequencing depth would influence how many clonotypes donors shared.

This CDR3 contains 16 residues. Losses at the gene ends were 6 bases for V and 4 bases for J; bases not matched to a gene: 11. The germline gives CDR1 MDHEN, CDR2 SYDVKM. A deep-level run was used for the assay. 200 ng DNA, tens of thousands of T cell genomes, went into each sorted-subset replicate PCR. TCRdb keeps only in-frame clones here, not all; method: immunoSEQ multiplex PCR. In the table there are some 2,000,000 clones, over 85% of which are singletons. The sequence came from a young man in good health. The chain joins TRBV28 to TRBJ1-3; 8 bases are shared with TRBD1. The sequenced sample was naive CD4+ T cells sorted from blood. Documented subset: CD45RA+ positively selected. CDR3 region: CASRAPGQAQGNTIYF. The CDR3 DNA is TGTGCCAGCAGAGCCCCGGGACAGGCCCAAGGAAACACCATATATTTT.